Listed below are T cell receptor beta chains from one sample, sequenced in a study of tumor-infiltrating lymphocytes in primary liver carcinoma. MiXCR was run by TCRdb on the multiplex PCR reads, yielding one entry per CDR3 protein. Seen here are about 190,000 distinct CDR3 sequences, around 85% observed once, and the top ten hold around 18%. The source material was tumor tissue from primary liver carcinoma. These receptors originate from a man aged 40-55 years with primary liver carcinoma and hepatitis B virus infection. The CDR3 runs from the conserved cysteine through the conserved F or W. D genes are given only for firm matches. Expanded clones get a size class; other rows say once, few or many, or leave the size out.

-	TRBJ2-3	TRBV6-5	-	CASKPELVGTDTQYF	TGTGCCAGCAAGCCAGAACTAGTGGGAACAGATACGCAGTATTTT
-	TRBJ2-1	TRBV14	-	CANSAVAAWVNIEQFF	TGTGCCAACAGTGCCGTAGCGGCATGGGTAAACATTGAGCAGTTCTTC
-	TRBJ1-6	TRBV11-1	few	CASSRTLVSPFHF	TGTGCTAGCAGCCGGACGCTGGTTTCACCCTTCCACTTT
TRBD1	TRBJ2-2	TRBV5-6	-	CASNSTRDRGGTGELFF	TGTGCCAGCAACTCTACCCGGGACAGGGGTGGCACCGGGGAGCTGTTTTTT
-	TRBJ2-5	TRBV11-2	-	CANSFIGGQETQYF	TGTGCCAACAGCTTCATCGGAGGACAAGAGACCCAGTACTTC
TRBD1	TRBJ1-4	TRBV29-1	few	CSAGQQSEKMFF	TGTAGCGCGGGACAGCAAAGTGAAAAAATGTTTTTT
-	TRBJ1-2	TRBV4-2	-	CVSSRSSREGGASYGYTF	TGTGTCAGCAGCCGATCGTCCAGGGAGGGGGGCGCGTCCTATGGCTACACCTTC
-	TRBJ2-7	TRBV20-1	-	CSARDLGNSSNEQYF	TGCAGTGCTAGAGATTTAGGGAACAGCTCCAACGAGCAGTACTTC
TRBD2	TRBJ2-1	TRBV6-1	-	CAIILAGGPSNEQFF	TGTGCCATCATACTAGCGGGGGGGCCATCGAATGAGCAGTTCTTC
-	TRBJ1-1	TRBV6-6	-	CAGSTGGTTETFF	TGTGCCGGCAGCACGGGGGGGACTACTGAAACTTTCTTT
-	TRBJ2-1	TRBV4-2	-	CASSQEAGWAHSEQFF	TGTGCCAGCAGCCAAGAGGCGGGCTGGGCCCACAGTGAGCAGTTCTTC
TRBD1	TRBJ1-1	TRBV5-6	-	CASSPGTGGSLNIEAFF	TGTGCCAGCAGCCCCGGGACAGGGGGCAGCCTGAACATTGAAGCTTTCTTT
-	TRBJ2-7	TRBV6-1	once	CATDIDSEGNEQYF	TGTGCCACGGATATAGACTCGGAGGGCAACGAGCAGTACTTC
-	TRBJ2-7	TRBV29-1	-	CSVLAGTAYQQYF	TGCAGCGTACTGGCCGGGACTGCTTACCAGCAGTACTTC
-	TRBJ1-5	TRBV12-3/TRBV12-4	once	CANSKDRIDQHQHF	TGTGCCAACAGTAAGGACAGAATAGATCAGCACCAGCATTTT
-	TRBJ2-6	TRBV6-6	-	CASKTFQGGGRSGANVLTF	TGTGCCAGCAAGACCTTTCAGGGCGGGGGCCGCTCTGGGGCCAACGTCCTGACTTTC
TRBD2	TRBJ2-7	TRBV20-1	many	CSAPSGGRAAYEQYF	TGCAGTGCCCCCTCAGGTGGGAGGGCGGCCTACGAGCAGTACTTC
-	TRBJ2-5	TRBV1	-	CTSSHAIQETQYF	TGCACCAGTAGTCACGCCATACAAGAGACCCAGTACTTC
-	TRBJ1-1	TRBV6-6	-	CARSLPDAGPNTEAFF	TGTGCCAGGAGCCTCCCCGATGCAGGGCCGAACACTGAAGCTTTCTTT
TRBD2	TRBJ2-5	TRBV5-5	-	CASRSKTSGETQYF	TGTGCCAGCAGATCGAAGACTAGCGGGGAGACCCAATACTTC
-	TRBJ1-1	TRBV6-5	few	CASSYFGPRIIEAFF	TGTGCCAGCAGTTACTTTGGTCCTCGGATCATTGAAGCTTTTTTT
-	TRBJ2-1	TRBV12-3/TRBV12-4	-	CASARRGGDLLNDQFF	TGTGCCAGCGCCCGAAGGGGCGGAGATTTACTTAATGATCAGTTCTTC
-	TRBJ1-6	TRBV12-3/TRBV12-4	-	CASRLGYHSPLHF	TGTGCCAGCAGATTGGGGTATCACTCACCTCTCCACTTT